This T cell receptor (beta chain) was recovered during a study of T-cell memory formation after mild COVID-19. Study-level findings and limits: Researchers found some responding clones in pre-infection memory, a sign that cross-reactive memory joined. CM and EM subsets held most contracting CD4+ clones; EMRA held CD8+ ones.

There are 15 residues in the CDR3. CDR1 and CDR2 from the germline V gene are SEHNR and FQNEAQ (reference sequence). A 5'RACE reaction primed in the constant segment made cDNA libraries of TCR alpha and TCR beta, and these carried sample barcodes and UMIs. TCRdb re-derived calls from the 5' RACE reads in MiXCR, one entry per CDR3 protein. The sample includes around 34,000 distinct CDR3 sequences, approximately 7.7% of them seen just once. As regards this clonotype: Antigen specificity is unknown.

What was sequenced was PBMCs or a T cell subset sorted from them (not recorded which). The rearrangement joins TRBV7-9 to TRBJ2-1; D is uncertain. The J call may be faulty, since TRBJ2-7 better matches the DNA end. The TCR comes from a man younger than 30 who had mild COVID-19 (a few samples of this study predate the infection). Cell type and time point are not known. CDR3 sequence reads: CASIPERLGSNEQYF. As DNA, the CDR3 is TGTGCCAGCATCCCGGAGCGTCTAGGATCCAACGAGCAGTACTTC.